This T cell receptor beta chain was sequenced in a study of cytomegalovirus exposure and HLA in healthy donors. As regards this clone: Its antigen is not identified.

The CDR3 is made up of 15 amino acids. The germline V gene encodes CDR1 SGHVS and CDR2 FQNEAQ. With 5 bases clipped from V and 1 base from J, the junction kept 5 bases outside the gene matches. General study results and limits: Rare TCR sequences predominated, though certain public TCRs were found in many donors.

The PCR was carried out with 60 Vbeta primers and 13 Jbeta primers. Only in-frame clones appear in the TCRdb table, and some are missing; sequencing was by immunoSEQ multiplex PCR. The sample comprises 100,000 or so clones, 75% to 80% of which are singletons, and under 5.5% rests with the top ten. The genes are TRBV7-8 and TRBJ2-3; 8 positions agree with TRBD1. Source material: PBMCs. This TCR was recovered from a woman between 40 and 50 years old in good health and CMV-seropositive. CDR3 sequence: CASSATGVGTDTQYF. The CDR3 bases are TGTGCCAGCAGCGCGACAGGGGTTGGCACAGATACGCAGTATTTT.